Each of the 5 T cell receptor beta chains below was sequenced from the same sample in a study of pediatric ulcerative colitis. TCRdb's table, derived via immunoSEQ multiplex PCR, lists solely in-frame clones and lacks some. Among tens of thousands of clones, approximately 87% were seen once, and the ten largest hold approximately 3.7%. Sample: blood. The receptors were gathered from a boy aged 5-17 years with severe ulcerative colitis.

The chain couples TRBV5-1 to TRBJ1-4; D possibly corresponds to TRBD1 (5 bases). Germline V gene sequence: CDR1 SGHRS, CDR2 YFSETQ. V was trimmed by 5 bases and J by 6 bases, leaving 11 bases between them. The CDR3 is made up of 13 amino acids. The DNA of the CDR3 is TGCGCCAGCAGGAATGGAGGGGATGAAAAACTGTTTTTT. Translating gives CASRNGGDEKLFF.

This clone was seen only once. This rearrangement joins TRBV27 to TRBJ1-1, with D possibly being TRBD1 (5 bases). The V gene lost 3 bases and the J gene lost 2 bases, with 7 bases spanning the gap. Germline-derived CDR1 and CDR2 are MNHEY and SMNVEV (reference sequence). CDR3 length: 13 amino acids. The CDR3: CASSFTGNTEAFF. CDR3 nucleotides: TGTGCCAGCAGTTTTACAGGAAACACTGAAGCTTTCTTT.

A few counts support this clone. V usage is TRBV2 and J usage is TRBJ1-1; D gene uncertain. With 4 bases removed from V and 2 bases from J, the gap between germline ends came to 8 bases. Germline lookup yields CDR1 SNHLY and CDR2 FYNNEI. CDR3 length: 13 amino acids. CDR3 region: CASSGQFNTEAFF. DNA of the CDR3: TGTGCCAGCAGTGGTCAATTTAACACTGAAGCTTTCTTT.

The chain joins TRBV9 to TRBJ2-1, with D possibly being TRBD1 or TRBD2 (5 bases each). Germline V gives CDR1 SGDLS, CDR2 YYNGEE. Trimming removed 4 bases at V and 0 bases at J, with 17 bases between. The CDR3 runs 17 residues. The CDR3 region has the DNA TGTGCCAGCAGCTTAACCGGGACGCCGAGCTCCTACAATGAGCAGTTCTTC. Translating it yields CASSLTGTPSSYNEQFF.

This chain connects TRBV7-9 to TRBJ1-2, with 7 bases aligning to TRBD1. Germline loops: CDR1 SEHNR, CDR2 FQNEAQ (reference sequence). Germline trimming cut 4 bases from V and 4 bases from J; bases unmatched to any gene: 15. This CDR3 contains 17 residues. The CDR3 DNA is TGTGCCAGCAGCTCCACAAATTCACCGGGACAGCTCTATGGCTACACCTTC. Protein sequence: CASSSTNSPGQLYGYTF.